The entry below gives a single T cell receptor beta chain sequence along with its context. This record belongs to a study of T-cell reconstitution after alpha-beta-depleted transplantation in children. The CDR3 contains 17 residues. V lost 3 bases and J lost 4; bases outside the gene matches: 12. Germline loops: CDR1 GTSNPN, CDR2 SVGIG (reference sequence). Library preparation (for TCRbeta) was performed with unique molecular identifiers. TCRdb itself ran the PCR reads through MiXCR, one entry per CDR3 protein. The table shows about 500,000 distinct CDR3 sequences, with about 31% occurring only once. The clonotype comes from a human donor who donated a stem cell graft to a child with aplastic anemia. The V gene is TRBV30, the J gene TRBJ2-3; 11 bases fit TRBD2. This material consisted of PBMCs from the stem cell graft donor, taken from the stem cell graft. The CDR3 reads CAWSRGLAGGWADTQYF. The CDR3 nucleotides read TGTGCCTGGAGCCGGGGGCTAGCGGGAGGATGGGCAGATACGCAGTATTTT.